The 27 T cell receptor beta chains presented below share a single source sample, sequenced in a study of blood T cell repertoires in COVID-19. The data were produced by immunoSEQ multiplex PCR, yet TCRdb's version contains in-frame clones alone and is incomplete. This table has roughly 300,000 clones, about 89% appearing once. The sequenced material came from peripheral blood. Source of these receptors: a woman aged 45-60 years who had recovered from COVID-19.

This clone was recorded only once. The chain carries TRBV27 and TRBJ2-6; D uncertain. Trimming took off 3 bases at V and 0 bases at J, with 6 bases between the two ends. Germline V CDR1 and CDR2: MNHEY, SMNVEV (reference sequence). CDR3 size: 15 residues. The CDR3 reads CASSLQLSGANVLTF. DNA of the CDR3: TGTGCCAGCAGTTTGCAACTCTCTGGGGCCAACGTCCTGACTTTC.

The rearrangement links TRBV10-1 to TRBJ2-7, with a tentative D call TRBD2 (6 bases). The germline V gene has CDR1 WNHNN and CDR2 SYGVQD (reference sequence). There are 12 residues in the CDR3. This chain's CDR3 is CATGKAAGKGYF. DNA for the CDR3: TGCGCAACCGGGAAAGCCGCGGGAAAGGGGTACTTC.

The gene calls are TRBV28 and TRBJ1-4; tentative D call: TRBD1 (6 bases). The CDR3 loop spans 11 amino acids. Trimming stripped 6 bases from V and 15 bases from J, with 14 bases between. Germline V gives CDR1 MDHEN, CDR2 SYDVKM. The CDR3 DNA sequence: TGTGCCAGCAGAGACCGGGACAAGGTGTTTTTT. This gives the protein CASRDRDKVFF.

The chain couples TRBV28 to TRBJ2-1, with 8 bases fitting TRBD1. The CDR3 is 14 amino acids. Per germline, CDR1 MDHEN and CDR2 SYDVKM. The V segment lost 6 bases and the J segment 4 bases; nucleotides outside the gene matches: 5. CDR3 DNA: TGTGCCAGCAGGCCGACAGGGGATTACAATGAGCAGTTCTTC. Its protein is CASRPTGDYNEQFF.

CDR3 nucleotides: TGTGCCAGCAGCCCGGGGTTTCAGGCAGATACGCAGTATTTT. Translation gives CASSPGFQADTQYF. V and J are TRBV5-4 and TRBJ2-3; TRBD2 is a possible D gene (5 bases). The V gene's germline CDR1 is SGHNT and CDR2 YYREEE (reference sequence). The V and J ends lost 4 bases and 4 bases respectively, with 13 bases between them. This CDR3 contains 14 residues.

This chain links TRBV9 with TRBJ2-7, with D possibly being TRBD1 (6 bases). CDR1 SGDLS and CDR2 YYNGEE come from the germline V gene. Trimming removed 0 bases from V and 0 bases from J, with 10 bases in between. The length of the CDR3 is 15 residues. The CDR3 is CASSVADSNSYEQYF. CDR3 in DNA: TGTGCCAGCAGCGTAGCGGACAGTAACTCCTACGAGCAGTACTTC.

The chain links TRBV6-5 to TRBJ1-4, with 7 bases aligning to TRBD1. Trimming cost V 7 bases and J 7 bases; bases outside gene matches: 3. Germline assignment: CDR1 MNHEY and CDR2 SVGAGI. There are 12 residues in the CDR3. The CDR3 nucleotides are TGTGCCAGCAAAGGGGACAGTGAAAAACTGTTTTTT. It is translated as CASKGDSEKLFF.

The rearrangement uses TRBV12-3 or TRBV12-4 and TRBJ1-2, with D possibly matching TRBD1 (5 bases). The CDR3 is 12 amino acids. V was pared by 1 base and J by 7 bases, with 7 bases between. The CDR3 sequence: CASSLGGSGYTF. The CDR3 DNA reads TGTGCCAGCAGTTTAGGGGGCTCTGGCTACACCTTC.

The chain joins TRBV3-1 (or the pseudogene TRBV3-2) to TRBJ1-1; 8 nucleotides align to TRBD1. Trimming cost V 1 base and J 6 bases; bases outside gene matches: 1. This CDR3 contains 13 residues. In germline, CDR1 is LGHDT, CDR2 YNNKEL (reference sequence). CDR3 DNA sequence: TGTGCCAGCAGCCAAGCGACAGGGGCTGAAGCTTTCTTT. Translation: CASSQATGAEAFF.

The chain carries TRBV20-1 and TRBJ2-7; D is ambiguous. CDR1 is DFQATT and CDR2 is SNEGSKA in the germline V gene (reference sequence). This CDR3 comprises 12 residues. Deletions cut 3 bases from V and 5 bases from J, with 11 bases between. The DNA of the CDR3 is TGCAGTGCTAGTTCACTACTCCACGAGCAGTACTTC. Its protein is CSASSLLHEQYF.

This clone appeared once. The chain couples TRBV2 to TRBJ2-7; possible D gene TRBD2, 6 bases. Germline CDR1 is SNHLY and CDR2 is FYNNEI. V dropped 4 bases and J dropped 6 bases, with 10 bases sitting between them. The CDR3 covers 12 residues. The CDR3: CASSVEGIEQYF. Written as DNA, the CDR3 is TGTGCCAGCAGTGTGGAGGGGATCGAGCAGTACTTC.

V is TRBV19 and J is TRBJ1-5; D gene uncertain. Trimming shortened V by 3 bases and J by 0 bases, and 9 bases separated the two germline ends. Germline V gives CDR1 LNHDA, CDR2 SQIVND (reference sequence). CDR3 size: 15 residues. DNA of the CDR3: TGTGCCAGTAGTATTACAGCTTATAGCAATCAGCCCCAGCATTTT. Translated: CASSITAYSNQPQHF.

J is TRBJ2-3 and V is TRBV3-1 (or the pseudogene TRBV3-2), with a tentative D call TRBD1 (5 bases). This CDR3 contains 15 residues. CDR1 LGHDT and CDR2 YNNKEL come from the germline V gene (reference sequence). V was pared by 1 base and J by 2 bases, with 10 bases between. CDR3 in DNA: TGTGCCAGCAGCCAAGGGGGCAGTTCCACAGATACGCAGTATTTT. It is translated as CASSQGGSSTDTQYF.

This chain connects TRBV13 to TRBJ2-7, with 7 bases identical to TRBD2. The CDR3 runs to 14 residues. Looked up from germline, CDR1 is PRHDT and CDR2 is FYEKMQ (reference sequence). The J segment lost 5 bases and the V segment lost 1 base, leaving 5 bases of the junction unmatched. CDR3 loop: CASSLDGRPHEQYF. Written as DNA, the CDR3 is TGTGCCAGCAGCTTAGACGGGAGGCCCCACGAGCAGTACTTC.

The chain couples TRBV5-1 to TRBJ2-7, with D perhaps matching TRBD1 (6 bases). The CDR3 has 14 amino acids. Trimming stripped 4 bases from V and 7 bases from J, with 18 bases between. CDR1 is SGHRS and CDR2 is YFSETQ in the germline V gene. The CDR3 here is CASSPTQGQGEQYF. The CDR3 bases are TGCGCCAGCAGCCCCACTCAGGGGCAAGGGGAGCAGTACTTC.

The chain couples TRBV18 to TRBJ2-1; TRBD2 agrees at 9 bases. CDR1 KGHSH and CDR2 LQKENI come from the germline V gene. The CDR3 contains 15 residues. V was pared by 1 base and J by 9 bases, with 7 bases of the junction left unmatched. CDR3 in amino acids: CASSPRLAAGGEQFF. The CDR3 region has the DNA TGTGCCAGCTCACCACGACTAGCGGCGGGGGGTGAGCAGTTCTTC.

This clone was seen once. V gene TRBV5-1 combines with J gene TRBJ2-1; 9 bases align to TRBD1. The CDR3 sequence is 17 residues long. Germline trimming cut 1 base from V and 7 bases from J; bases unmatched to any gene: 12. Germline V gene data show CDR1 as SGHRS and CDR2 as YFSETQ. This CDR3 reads CASSLQAPGQGKNEQFF. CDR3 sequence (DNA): TGCGCCAGCAGCTTGCAGGCCCCCGGACAGGGGAAGAATGAGCAGTTCTTC.

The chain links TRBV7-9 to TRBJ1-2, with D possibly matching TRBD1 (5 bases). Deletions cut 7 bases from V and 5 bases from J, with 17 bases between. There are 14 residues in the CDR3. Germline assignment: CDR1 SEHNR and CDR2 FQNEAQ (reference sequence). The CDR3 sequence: CASTTGGNLYGYTF. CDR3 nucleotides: TGTGCCAGCACCACAGGTGGTAATTTGTATGGCTACACCTTC.

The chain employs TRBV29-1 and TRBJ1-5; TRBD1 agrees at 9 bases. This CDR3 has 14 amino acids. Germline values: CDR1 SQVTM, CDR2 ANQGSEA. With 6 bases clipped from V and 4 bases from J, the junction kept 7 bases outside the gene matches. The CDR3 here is CSVRGQGWNQPQHF. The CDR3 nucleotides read TGCAGCGTCCGGGGACAGGGATGGAATCAGCCCCAGCATTTT.

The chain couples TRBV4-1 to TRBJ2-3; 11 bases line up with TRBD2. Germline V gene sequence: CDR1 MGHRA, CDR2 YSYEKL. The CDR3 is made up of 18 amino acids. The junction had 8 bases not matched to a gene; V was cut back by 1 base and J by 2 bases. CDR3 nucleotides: TGCGCCAGCAGCCAAGCTCCACAGGGACTAGCGGTCACAGATACGCAGTATTTT. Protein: CASSQAPQGLAVTDTQYF.

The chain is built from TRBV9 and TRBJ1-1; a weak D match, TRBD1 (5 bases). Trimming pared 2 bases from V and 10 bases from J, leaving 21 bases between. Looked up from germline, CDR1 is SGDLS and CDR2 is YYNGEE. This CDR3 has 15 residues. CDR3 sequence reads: CASSVKGGTPNGAFF. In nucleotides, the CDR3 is TGTGCCAGCAGCGTCAAGGGCGGGACGCCTAATGGAGCTTTCTTT.

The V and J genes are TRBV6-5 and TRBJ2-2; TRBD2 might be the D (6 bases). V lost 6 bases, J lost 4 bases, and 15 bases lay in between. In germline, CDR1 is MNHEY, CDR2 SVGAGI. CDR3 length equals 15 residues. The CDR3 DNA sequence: TGTGCCAGCAGCTACACAGGACTACGCACCGGGGAGCTGTTTTTT. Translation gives CASSYTGLRTGELFF.

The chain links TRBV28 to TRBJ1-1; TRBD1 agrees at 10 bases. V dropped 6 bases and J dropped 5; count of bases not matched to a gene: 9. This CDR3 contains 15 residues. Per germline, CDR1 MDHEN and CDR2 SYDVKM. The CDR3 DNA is TGTGCCAGCAGCCCGGCCCTGGACAGGGGGACTGAAGCTTTCTTT. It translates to CASSPALDRGTEAFF.

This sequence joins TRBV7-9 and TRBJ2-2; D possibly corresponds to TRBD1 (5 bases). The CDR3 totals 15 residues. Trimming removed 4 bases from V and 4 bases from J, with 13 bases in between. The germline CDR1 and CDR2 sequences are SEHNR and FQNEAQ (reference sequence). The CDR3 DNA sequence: TGTGCCAGCAGCTCCCGTTTAGGGGCCACCGGGGAGCTGTTTTTT. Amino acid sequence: CASSSRLGATGELFF.

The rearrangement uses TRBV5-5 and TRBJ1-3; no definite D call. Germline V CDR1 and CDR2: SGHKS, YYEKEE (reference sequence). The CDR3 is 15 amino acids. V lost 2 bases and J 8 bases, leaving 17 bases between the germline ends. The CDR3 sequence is CASSLSPPEGYTIYF. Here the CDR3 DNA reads TGTGCCAGCAGCTTAAGTCCCCCGGAGGGATACACCATATATTTT.

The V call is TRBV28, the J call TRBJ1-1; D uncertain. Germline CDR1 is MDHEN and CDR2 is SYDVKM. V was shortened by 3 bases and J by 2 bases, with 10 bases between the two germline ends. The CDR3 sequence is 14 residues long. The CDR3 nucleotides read TGTGCCAGCAGTTTTCGACTCGGAAACACTGAAGCTTTCTTT. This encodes CASSFRLGNTEAFF.

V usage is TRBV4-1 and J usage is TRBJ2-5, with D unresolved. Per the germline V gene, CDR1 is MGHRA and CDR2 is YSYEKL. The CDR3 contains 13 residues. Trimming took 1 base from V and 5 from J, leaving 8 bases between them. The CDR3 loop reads CASSQGPEETQYF. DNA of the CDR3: TGCGCCAGCAGCCAAGGTCCTGAGGAGACCCAGTACTTC.